Listed below are T cell receptor beta chains from one sample, sequenced in a study of control samples from healthy donors and cancer patients. Profiling relied on immunoSEQ multiplex PCR, and the TCRdb table lists in-frame clones only, not all of them. The table has tens of thousands of clones, 70% to 85% seen once. The sequenced sample consisted of PBMCs. The receptors shown here come from a man in his sixties with head and neck cancer. CDR3s include the opening cysteine and the closing phenylalanine or tryptophan. D genes are given only for firm matches. Only part of the rows carry a size: once, few, many, or a class if the clone is expanded.

TRBV4-2	18	.	TRBJ1-5	once	CASSQDYSGAGNNQPQHF	TGTGCCAGCAGCCAAGATTATTCCGGGGCAGGGAACAATCAGCCCCAGCATTTT
TRBV9	13	.	TRBJ1-4	.	CASSLAGSEKLFF	TGTGCCAGCAGCCTAGCGGGGAGTGAAAAACTGTTTTTT
TRBV9	17	.	TRBJ1-3	.	CASSVDGIETSGNTIYF	TGTGCCAGCAGCGTAGATGGAATAGAAACCTCTGGAAACACCATATATTTT
TRBV5-1	16	.	TRBJ2-2	.	CASSLQGGSVTGELFF	TGCGCCAGCAGCTTGCAAGGGGGATCGGTGACCGGGGAGCTGTTTTTT
TRBV7-3	17	TRBD2	TRBJ2-2	medium-sized	CASSPFRREEGAGELFF	TGTGCCAGCAGCCCGTTCCGCCGGGAGGAGGGCGCCGGGGAGCTGTTTTTT
TRBV6-5	15	TRBD1	TRBJ1-1	.	CASRDRTGGDTEAFF	TGTGCCAGCAGGGACCGGACAGGGGGTGACACTGAAGCTTTCTTT
TRBV6-2/TRBV6-3	15	TRBD2	TRBJ2-5	.	CASSRLAGGKETQYF	TGTGCCAGCAGTCGACTAGCGGGAGGGAAAGAGACCCAGTACTTC
TRBV5-6	14	.	TRBJ1-5	.	CASSYGGGNQPQHF	TGTGCCAGCAGCTATGGCGGGGGTAATCAGCCCCAGCATTTT
TRBV4-3	14	.	TRBJ2-2	.	CASSHVGGRTELFF	TGCGCCAGCAGCCACGTCGGGGGCAGGACGGAGCTGTTTTTT
TRBV7-3	18	TRBD1	TRBJ1-6	.	CASSLGTITGTDNSPLHF	TGTGCCAGCAGCCTCGGAACCATTACTGGGACAGATAATTCACCCCTCCACTTT
TRBV18	15	.	TRBJ1-5	.	CASSPSRAGNQPQHF	TGTGCCAGCTCACCTAGCAGGGCTGGCAATCAGCCCCAGCATTTT
TRBV27	18	.	TRBJ2-3	few	CASSYSKGLILNTDTQYF	TGTGCCAGCAGCTATTCAAAGGGTCTCATACTAAACACAGATACGCAGTATTTT
TRBV4-1	16	TRBD2	TRBJ2-3	.	CASSQRQVAGVDTQYF	TGCGCCAGCAGCCAACGGCAGGTAGCGGGAGTGGATACGCAGTATTTT
TRBV9	16	.	TRBJ2-7	.	CASSAGATRTTYEQYF	TGTGCCAGCAGCGCGGGGGCCACCAGGACCACCTACGAGCAGTACTTC
TRBV7-3	13	.	TRBJ2-5	.	CASSQGIRETQYF	TGTGCCAGCAGCCAGGGTATCCGAGAGACCCAGTACTTC
TRBV6-6	15	.	TRBJ1-1	.	CASSLQKAGNTEAFF	TGTGCCAGCAGCTTGCAAAAGGCGGGGAACACTGAAGCTTTCTTT
TRBV10-2	15	.	TRBJ1-2	.	CASADRGSLNGGYTF	TGCGCCAGCGCGGACCGGGGGTCTCTCAACGGAGGCTACACCTTC
TRBV5-1	15	TRBD2	TRBJ2-1	.	CASRWGLVSYNEQFF	TGCGCCAGCAGATGGGGACTAGTATCCTACAATGAGCAGTTCTTC
TRBV20-1	11	.	TRBJ1-5	.	CSARDRRAQHF	TGCAGTGCTAGAGATCGCCGGGCCCAGCATTTT
TRBV4-1	14	TRBD2	TRBJ2-7	once	CASSLLAGVSEQYF	TGCGCCAGCAGCCTTCTAGCGGGAGTTTCCGAGCAGTACTTC
TRBV5-4	13	.	TRBJ2-3	.	CASSFWGTDTQYF	TGTGCCAGCAGCTTTTGGGGGACAGATACGCAGTATTTT
TRBV4-1	15	.	TRBJ2-2	.	CASSSINRGTGELFF	TGCGCCAGCAGCTCTATAAATCGGGGCACCGGGGAGCTGTTTTTT
TRBV12-3/TRBV12-4	11	TRBD2	TRBJ2-7	.	CASSLGEGQYF	TGTGCCAGCAGTTTAGGGGAGGGGCAGTACTTC
TRBV15	16	TRBD1	TRBJ2-4	.	CATSPQGLRAKNIQYF	TGTGCCACCAGCCCACAGGGGCTTCGGGCCAAAAACATTCAGTACTTC
TRBV10-3	12	.	TRBJ1-5	.	CATRDSNQPQHF	TGTGCCACCCGGGACAGCAATCAGCCCCAGCATTTT
TRBV5-5	15	.	TRBJ2-5	.	CASSAGPNSQETQYF	TGTGCCAGCAGCGCGGGCCCGAACTCCCAAGAGACCCAGTACTTC
TRBV29-1	13	.	TRBJ2-7	.	CSVVGKSSWEQYF	TGCAGCGTTGTGGGGAAATCCTCGTGGGAGCAGTACTTC
TRBV7-9	16	.	TRBJ2-7	once	CASSPTWSSGSYEQYF	TGTGCCAGCAGCCCGACCTGGAGTAGCGGTTCCTACGAGCAGTACTTC
TRBV2	14	TRBD1	TRBJ1-4	.	CASRFNRGGEKLFF	TGTGCCAGCAGATTCAACAGGGGAGGGGAAAAACTGTTTTTT
TRBV29-1	13	.	TRBJ2-4	.	CSVFLSSGSIQYF	TGCAGCGTTTTCCTGTCCAGCGGGTCCATTCAGTACTTC
TRBV7-2	13	.	TRBJ2-7	.	CASSLGSWVEQYF	TGTGCCAGCAGCTTAGGATCTTGGGTCGAGCAGTACTTC
TRBV5-6	14	.	TRBJ1-2	.	CASSFEQLEPGYTF	TGTGCCAGCAGCTTCGAGCAGTTGGAGCCTGGCTACACCTTC
TRBV4-3	13	.	TRBJ2-1	.	CASSPYPQGEQFF	TGCGCCAGCAGCCCCTATCCCCAGGGTGAGCAGTTCTTC